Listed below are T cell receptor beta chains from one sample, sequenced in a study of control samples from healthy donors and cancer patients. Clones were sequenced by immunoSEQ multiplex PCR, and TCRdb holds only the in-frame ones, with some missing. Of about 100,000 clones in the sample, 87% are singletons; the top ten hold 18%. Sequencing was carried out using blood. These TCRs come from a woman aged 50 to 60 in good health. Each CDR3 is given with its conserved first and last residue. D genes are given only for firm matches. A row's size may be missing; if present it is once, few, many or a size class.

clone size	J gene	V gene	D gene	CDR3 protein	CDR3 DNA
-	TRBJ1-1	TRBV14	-	CASSPLMSNTEAFF	TGTGCCAGCAGCCCCCTAATGAGCAACACTGAAGCTTTCTTT
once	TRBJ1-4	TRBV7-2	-	CASSPRKGATNEKLFF	TGTGCCAGCAGCCCGAGGAAGGGTGCAACTAATGAAAAACTGTTTTTT
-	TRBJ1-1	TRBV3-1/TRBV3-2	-	CASSPPGGAWVTEAFF	TGTGCCAGCAGCCCCCCTGGGGGAGCTTGGGTTACTGAAGCTTTCTTT
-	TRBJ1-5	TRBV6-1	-	CASREGGRGNQPQHF	TGTGCCAGCAGGGAAGGGGGACGCGGGAATCAGCCCCAGCATTTT
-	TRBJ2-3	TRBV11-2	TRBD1	CASSMPGTGGIPTDTQYF	TGTGCCAGCAGCATGCCCGGGACAGGGGGGATACCCACAGATACGCAGTATTTT
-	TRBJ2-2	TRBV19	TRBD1	CASIMGDSWTGELFF	TGTGCCAGTATTATGGGGGACAGTTGGACCGGGGAGCTGTTTTTT
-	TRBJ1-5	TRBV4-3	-	CASSQVSGVPQPQHF	TGCGCCAGCAGCCAAGTAAGTGGGGTTCCTCAGCCCCAGCATTTT
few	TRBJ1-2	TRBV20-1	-	CSGSGGYGYTF	TGCAGTGGAAGCGGGGGCTATGGCTACACCTTC
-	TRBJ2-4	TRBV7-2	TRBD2	CASSSYGEGKNIQYF	TGTGCCAGCAGCTCTTATGGGGAGGGCAAAAACATTCAGTACTTC
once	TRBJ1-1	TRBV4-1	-	CASSQDLVVEAFF	TGCGCCAGCAGCCAAGACCTAGTGGTTGAAGCTTTCTTT
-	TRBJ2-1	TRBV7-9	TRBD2	CASSLAGTRVKQFF	TGTGCCAGCAGCTTAGCTGGGACTAGGGTTAAGCAGTTCTTC
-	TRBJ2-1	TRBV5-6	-	CASSFGSGDKQFF	TGTGCCAGCAGCTTCGGCAGCGGCGACAAGCAGTTCTTC
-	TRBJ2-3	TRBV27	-	CASSFFGIAGTDTQYF	TGTGCCAGCAGTTTCTTCGGTATCGCGGGCACAGATACGCAGTATTTT
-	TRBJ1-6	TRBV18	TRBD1	CASSRTGGSPLHF	TGTGCCAGCTCGCGGACAGGGGGCTCACCCCTCCACTTT
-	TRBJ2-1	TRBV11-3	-	CASSQGPNEQFF	TGTGCCAGCAGCCAAGGACCGAATGAGCAGTTCTTC
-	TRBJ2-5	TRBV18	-	CASSPESKTQYF	TGTGCCAGCTCACCGGAATCTAAGACCCAGTACTTC
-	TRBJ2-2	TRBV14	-	CASSQLAAFGELFF	TGTGCCAGCAGCCAACTAGCAGCTTTCGGGGAGCTGTTTTTT
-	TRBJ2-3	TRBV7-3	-	CASSLTDTQYF	TGTGCCAGCAGCCTTACAGATACGCAGTATTTT
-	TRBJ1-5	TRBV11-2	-	CASSLQLSQPQHF	TGTGCCAGCAGCTTACAGTTATCTCAGCCCCAGCATTTT
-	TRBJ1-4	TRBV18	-	CASSPIGSTNEKLFF	TGTGCCAGCTCACCGATAGGTTCAACTAATGAAAAACTGTTTTTT
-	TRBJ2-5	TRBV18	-	CASSPPTGQETQYF	TGTGCCAGCTCACCACCCACAGGGCAAGAGACCCAGTACTTC
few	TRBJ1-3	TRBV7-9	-	CASKRDSGNTIYF	TGTGCCAGCAAGAGGGACTCTGGAAACACCATATATTTT